This T cell receptor beta chain originates from a study of T cell repertoires in cytomegalovirus infection. Study-wide background: Use of recently identified HLA-C-restricted and well-studied HLA-B-restricted CMV epitopes was part of the study.

Each CDR3 protein is one row after TCRdb ran MiXCR on the reads. In the table there are 450,000 to 600,000 distinct CDR3 sequences, approximately 40% of which are singletons. A single count supports this clonotype. Its antigen remains unidentified. The CDR3 length is 15 residues. Germline lookup yields CDR1 DFQATT and CDR2 SNEGSKA (reference sequence). Trimming took 2 bases from V and 0 from J, leaving 13 bases between them. Sequenced here: cultured PBMCs, sampled from culture after CMV antigen stimulation. The TCR was taken from a human donor in good health (CMV status not recorded). Some clones in this sample may be carry-over from other donors' samples. The V and J genes are TRBV20-1 and TRBJ1-1; the D gene is possibly TRBD1 (5 bases). This CDR3 is CSARRGSTMNTEAFF. CDR3 DNA: TGCAGTGCTAGAAGGGGATCGACAATGAACACTGAAGCTTTCTTT.